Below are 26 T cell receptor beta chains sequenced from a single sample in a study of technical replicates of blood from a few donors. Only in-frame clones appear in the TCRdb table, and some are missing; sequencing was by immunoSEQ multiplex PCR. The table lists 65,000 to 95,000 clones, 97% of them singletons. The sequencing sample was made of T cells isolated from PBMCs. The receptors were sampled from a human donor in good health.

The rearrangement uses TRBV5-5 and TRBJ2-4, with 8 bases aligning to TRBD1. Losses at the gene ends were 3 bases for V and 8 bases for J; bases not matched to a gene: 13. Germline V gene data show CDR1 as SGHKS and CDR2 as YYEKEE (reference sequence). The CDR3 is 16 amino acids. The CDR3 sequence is CASSSIQGVTGDIQYF. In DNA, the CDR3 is TGTGCCAGCAGCTCGATACAGGGGGTCACGGGGGACATTCAGTACTTC. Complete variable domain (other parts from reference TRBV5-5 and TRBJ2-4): DAGVTQSPTHLIKTRGQQVTLRCSPISGHKSVSWYQQVLGQGPQFIFQYYEKEERGRGNFPDRFSARQFPNYSSELNVNALLLGDSALYLCASSSIQGVTGDIQYFGAGTRLSVL.

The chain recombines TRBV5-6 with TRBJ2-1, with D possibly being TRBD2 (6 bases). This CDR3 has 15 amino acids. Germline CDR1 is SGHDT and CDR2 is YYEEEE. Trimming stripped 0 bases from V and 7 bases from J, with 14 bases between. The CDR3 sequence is CASSLVGGSKNEQFF. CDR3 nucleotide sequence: TGTGCCAGCAGCTTGGTGGGGGGATCGAAGAATGAGCAGTTCTTC. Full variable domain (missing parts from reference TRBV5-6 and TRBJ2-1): DAGVTQSPTHLIKTRGQQVTLRCSPKSGHDTVSWYQQALGQGPQFIFQYYEEEERQRGNFPDRFSGHQFPNYSSELNVNALLLGDSALYLCASSLVGGSKNEQFFGPGTRLTVL.

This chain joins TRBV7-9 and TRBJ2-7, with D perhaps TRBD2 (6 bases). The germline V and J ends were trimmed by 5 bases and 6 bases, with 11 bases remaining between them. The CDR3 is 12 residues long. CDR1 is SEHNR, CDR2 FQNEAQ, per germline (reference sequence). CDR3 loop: CASSPAGGEQYF. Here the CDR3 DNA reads TGTGCCAGCAGCCCGGCCGGGGGCGAGCAGTACTTC.

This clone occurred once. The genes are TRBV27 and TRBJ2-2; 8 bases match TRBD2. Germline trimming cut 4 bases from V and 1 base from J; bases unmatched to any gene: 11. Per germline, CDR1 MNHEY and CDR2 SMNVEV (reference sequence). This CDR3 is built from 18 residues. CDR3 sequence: CASSWVAGGAGNTGELFF. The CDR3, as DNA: TGTGCCAGCAGTTGGGTAGCCGGGGGGGCCGGGAACACCGGGGAGCTGTTTTTT.

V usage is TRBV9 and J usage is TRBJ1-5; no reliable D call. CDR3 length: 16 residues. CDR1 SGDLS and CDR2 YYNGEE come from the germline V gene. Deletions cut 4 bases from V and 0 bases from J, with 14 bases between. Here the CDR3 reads CASSPEGGHSNQPQHF. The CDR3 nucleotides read TGTGCCAGCAGCCCCGAGGGAGGGCATAGCAATCAGCCCCAGCATTTT.

CDR3 protein: CASHGPSGELFF. CDR3 sequence (DNA): TGTGCCAGCCATGGCCCCAGTGGGGAGCTGTTTTTT. The chain combines TRBV6-6 with TRBJ2-2; D not certain. The CDR3 is 12 residues long. Between the trimmed V and J ends, which lost 8 bases and 8 bases, there was a span of 12 bases. CDR1 and CDR2 (germline): MNHNY, SVGAGI (reference sequence).

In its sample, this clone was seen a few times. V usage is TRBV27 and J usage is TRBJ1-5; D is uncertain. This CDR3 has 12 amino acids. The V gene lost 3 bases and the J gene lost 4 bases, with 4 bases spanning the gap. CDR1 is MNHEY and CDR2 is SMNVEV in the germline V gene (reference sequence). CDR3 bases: TGTGCCAGCAGTTTTCGGAATCAGCCCCAGCATTTT. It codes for CASSFRNQPQHF.

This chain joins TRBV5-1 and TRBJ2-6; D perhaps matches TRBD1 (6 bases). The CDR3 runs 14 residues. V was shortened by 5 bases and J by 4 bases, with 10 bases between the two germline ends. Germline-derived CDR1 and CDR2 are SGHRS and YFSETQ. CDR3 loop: CASRQGPGANVLTF. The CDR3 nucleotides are TGCGCCAGCAGACAGGGTCCCGGGGCCAACGTCCTGACTTTC.

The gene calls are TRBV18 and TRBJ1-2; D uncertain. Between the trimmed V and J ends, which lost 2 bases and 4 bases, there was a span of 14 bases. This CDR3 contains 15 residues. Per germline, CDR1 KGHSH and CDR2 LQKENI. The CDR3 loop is CASSPYGQAFYGYTF. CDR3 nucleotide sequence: TGTGCCAGCTCACCATACGGCCAGGCTTTCTATGGCTACACCTTC.

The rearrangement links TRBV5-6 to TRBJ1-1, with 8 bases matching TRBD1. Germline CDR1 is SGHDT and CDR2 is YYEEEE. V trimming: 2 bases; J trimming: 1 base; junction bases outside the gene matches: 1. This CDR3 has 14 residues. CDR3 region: CASSFGQGNTEAFF. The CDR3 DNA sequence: TGTGCCAGCAGCTTCGGACAGGGGAACACTGAAGCTTTCTTT.

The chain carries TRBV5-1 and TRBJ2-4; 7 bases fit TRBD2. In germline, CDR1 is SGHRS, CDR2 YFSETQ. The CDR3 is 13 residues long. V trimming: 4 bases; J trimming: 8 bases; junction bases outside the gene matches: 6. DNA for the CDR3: TGCGCCAGCAGCACTGGACTAGGTTACATTCAGTACTTC. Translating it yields CASSTGLGYIQYF.

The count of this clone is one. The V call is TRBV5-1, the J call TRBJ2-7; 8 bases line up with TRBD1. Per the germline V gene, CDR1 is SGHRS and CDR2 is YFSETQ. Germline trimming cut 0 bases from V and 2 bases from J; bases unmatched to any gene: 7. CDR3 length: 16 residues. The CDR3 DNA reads TGCGCCAGCAGCTTGGCCGCGGGACAGGAGGCCTACGAGCAGTACTTC. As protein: CASSLAAGQEAYEQYF.

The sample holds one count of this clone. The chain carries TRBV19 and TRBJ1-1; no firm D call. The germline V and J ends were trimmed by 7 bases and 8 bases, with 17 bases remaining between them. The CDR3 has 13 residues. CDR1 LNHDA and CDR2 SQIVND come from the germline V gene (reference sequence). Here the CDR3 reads CASKSQRWEEAFF. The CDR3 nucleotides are TGTGCCAGTAAGTCGCAGCGGTGGGAAGAAGCTTTCTTT.

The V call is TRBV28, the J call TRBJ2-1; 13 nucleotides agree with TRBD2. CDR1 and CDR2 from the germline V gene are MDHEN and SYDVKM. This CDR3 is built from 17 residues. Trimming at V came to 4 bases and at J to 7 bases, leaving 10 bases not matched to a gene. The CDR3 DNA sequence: TGTGCCAGCAGTTCCGGGAGACTAGCGGGAGGTTTGAATGAGCAGTTCTTC. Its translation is CASSSGRLAGGLNEQFF.

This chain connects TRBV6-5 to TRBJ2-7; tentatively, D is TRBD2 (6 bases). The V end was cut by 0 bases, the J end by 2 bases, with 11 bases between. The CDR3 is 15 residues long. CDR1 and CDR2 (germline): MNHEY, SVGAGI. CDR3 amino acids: CASSYSTLAPYEQYF. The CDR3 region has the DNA TGTGCCAGCAGTTACTCTACTCTAGCGCCCTACGAGCAGTACTTC.

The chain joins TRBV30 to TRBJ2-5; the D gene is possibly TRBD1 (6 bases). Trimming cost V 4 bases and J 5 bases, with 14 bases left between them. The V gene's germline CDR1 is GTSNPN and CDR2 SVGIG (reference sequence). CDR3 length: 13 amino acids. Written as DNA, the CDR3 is TGTGCCTGGAACCTACAGGGTTGGGAGACCCAGTACTTC. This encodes CAWNLQGWETQYF.

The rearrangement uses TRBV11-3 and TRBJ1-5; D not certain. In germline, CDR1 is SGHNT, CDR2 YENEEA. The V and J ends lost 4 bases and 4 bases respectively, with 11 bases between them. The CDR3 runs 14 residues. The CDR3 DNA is TGTGCCAGCAGCTCGGGGAGAGGGAATCAGCCCCAGCATTTT. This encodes CASSSGRGNQPQHF.

Here the CDR3 DNA reads TGTGCCAGCAGTTCGGAGGCCACAGATACGCAGTATTTT. This translates into CASSSEATDTQYF. The chain recombines TRBV6-6 with TRBJ2-3; a weak D match, TRBD2 (5 bases). The V end lost 4 bases, the J end lost 2 bases, and 7 bases lay between the germline ends. Germline CDR1 MNHNY, CDR2 SVGAGI (reference sequence). The CDR3 extends over 13 amino acids.

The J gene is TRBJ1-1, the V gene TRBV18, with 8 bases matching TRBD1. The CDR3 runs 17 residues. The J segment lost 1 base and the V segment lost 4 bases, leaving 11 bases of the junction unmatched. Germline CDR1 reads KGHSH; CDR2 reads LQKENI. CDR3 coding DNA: TGTGCCAGCTCACAAAACAGGCCAGGGGGCGCGAACACTGAAGCTTTCTTT. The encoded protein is CASSQNRPGGANTEAFF.

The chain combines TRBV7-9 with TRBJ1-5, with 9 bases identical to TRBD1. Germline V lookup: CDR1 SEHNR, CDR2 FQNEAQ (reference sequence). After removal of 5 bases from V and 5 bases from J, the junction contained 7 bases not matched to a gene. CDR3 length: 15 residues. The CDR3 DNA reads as TGTGCCAGCAGCCCTGGACAGGGGCCTGATCAGCCCCAGCATTTT. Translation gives CASSPGQGPDQPQHF.

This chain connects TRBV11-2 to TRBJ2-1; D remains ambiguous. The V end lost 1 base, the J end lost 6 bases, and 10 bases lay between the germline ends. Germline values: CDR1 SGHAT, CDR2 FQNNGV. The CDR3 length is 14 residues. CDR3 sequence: CASSLVSSPNEQFF. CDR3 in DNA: TGTGCCAGCAGCTTAGTTTCTTCTCCCAATGAGCAGTTCTTC.

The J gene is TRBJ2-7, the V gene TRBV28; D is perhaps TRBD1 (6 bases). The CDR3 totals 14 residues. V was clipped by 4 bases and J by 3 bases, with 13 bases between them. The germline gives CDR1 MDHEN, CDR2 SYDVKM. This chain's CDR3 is CASSYQGLVYEQYF. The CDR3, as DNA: TGTGCCAGCAGTTATCAGGGGTTGGTCTACGAGCAGTACTTC.

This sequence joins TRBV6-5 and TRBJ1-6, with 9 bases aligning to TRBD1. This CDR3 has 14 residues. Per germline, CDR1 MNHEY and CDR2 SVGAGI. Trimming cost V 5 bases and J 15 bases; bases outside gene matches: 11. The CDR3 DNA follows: TGTGCCAGCAGTAACCGGGACAGGGCACGATTCCTCCACTTT. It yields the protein CASSNRDRARFLHF.

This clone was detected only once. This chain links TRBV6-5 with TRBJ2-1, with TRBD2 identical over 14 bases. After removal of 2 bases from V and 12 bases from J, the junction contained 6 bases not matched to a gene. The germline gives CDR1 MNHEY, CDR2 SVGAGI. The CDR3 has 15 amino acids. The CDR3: CASSYRLAGGRGQFF. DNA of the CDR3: TGTGCCAGCAGTTACAGACTAGCGGGAGGGAGGGGGCAGTTCTTC.

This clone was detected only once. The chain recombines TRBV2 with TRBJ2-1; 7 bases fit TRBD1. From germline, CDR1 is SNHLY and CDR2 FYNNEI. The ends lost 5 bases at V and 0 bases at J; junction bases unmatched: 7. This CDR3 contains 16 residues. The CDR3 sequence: CASSRQGESSYNEQFF. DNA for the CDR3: TGTGCCAGCAGTCGACAGGGAGAAAGCTCCTACAATGAGCAGTTCTTC.

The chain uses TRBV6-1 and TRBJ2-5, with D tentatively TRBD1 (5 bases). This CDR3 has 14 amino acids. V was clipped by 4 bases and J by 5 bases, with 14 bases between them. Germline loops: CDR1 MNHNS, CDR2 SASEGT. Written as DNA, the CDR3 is TGTGCCAGCAGTGGGGGTGCAGCAGGGGAGACCCAGTACTTC. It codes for CASSGGAAGETQYF.